The next 30 T cell receptor beta chains were all read from a single sample in a study of blood T cell repertoires in COVID-19. Method: immunoSEQ multiplex PCR; TCRdb's copy keeps in-frame clones and lacks some. This table has fewer than 75,000 clones, 70% to 85% appearing once. The sequenced material came from peripheral blood. The receptors shown here come from a human donor in a cohort sampled during active COVID-19.

This clone was detected a few times. The genes are TRBV24-1 and TRBJ2-2; maybe TRBD2 (6 bases). This CDR3 is built from 17 residues. Between the trimmed V and J ends, which lost 1 base and 1 base, there was a span of 12 bases. CDR1 is KGHDR, CDR2 SFDVKD, per germline. CDR3: CATSDFGRRGNTGELFF. CDR3 DNA sequence: TGTGCCACCAGTGATTTTGGTAGGCGGGGGAACACCGGGGAGCTGTTTTTT.

The chain combines TRBV19 with TRBJ2-4; 12 bases agree with TRBD1. V was pared by 4 bases and J by 8 bases, with 3 bases of the junction left unmatched. Germline CDR1 reads LNHDA; CDR2 reads SQIVND (reference sequence). The length of the CDR3 is 14 residues. Written as DNA, the CDR3 is TGTGCCAGTAGTAGGGACAGGGGGCCCTACATTCAGTACTTC. Its translation: CASSRDRGPYIQYF.

This clone occurred a few times. The rearrangement links TRBV6-5 to TRBJ2-7; 7 bases are shared with TRBD1. The length of the CDR3 is 14 residues. The germline CDR1 and CDR2 sequences are MNHEY and SVGAGI. With 6 bases clipped from V and 1 base from J, the junction kept 6 bases outside the gene matches. The CDR3 sequence: CASRVTGTSYEQYF. In DNA form, the CDR3 reads TGTGCCAGCAGGGTGACAGGGACGTCCTACGAGCAGTACTTC.

The chain links TRBV19 to TRBJ1-2; 8 bases map to TRBD1. Germline lookup yields CDR1 LNHDA and CDR2 SQIVND (reference sequence). CDR3 length equals 14 residues. After removal of 8 bases from V and 4 bases from J, the junction contained 9 bases not matched to a gene. CDR3 region: CASCWGRGLYGYTF. The CDR3 nucleotides read TGTGCCAGTTGCTGGGGCAGGGGGCTCTATGGCTACACCTTC.

The rearrangement joins TRBV3-1 (or the pseudogene TRBV3-2) to TRBJ2-2; 11 bases line up with TRBD1. CDR1 and CDR2 (germline): LGHDT, YNNKEL (reference sequence). The CDR3 has 15 amino acids. V shed 4 bases and J 7 bases; nucleotides not matched to a gene: 5. CDR3 amino acids: CASSLGQGASGELFF. CDR3 nucleotides: TGTGCCAGCAGCCTAGGACAGGGGGCAAGCGGGGAGCTGTTTTTT.

This clone was seen only a few times. The chain uses TRBV18 and TRBJ1-1; D gene unclear. The CDR3 covers 13 residues. Germline assignment: CDR1 KGHSH and CDR2 LQKENI. The V and J ends lost 4 bases and 0 bases respectively, with 6 bases between them. CDR3 in amino acids: CASSQTVNTEAFF. The DNA for the CDR3 is TGTGCCAGCTCACAAACGGTGAACACTGAAGCTTTCTTT.

This chain connects TRBV28 to TRBJ2-4, with D unclear. The germline CDR1 and CDR2 sequences are MDHEN and SYDVKM. Trimming cost V 8 bases and J 6 bases, with 11 bases left between them. The CDR3 spans 12 residues. The CDR3 loop is CASGYAVNIQYF. The CDR3 DNA reads as TGTGCCAGCGGATACGCGGTAAACATTCAGTACTTC.

The gene calls are TRBV5-1 and TRBJ1-1; the D is unclear. V was trimmed by 2 bases and J by 4 bases, leaving 21 bases between them. The CDR3 covers 17 residues. Germline V gives CDR1 SGHRS, CDR2 YFSETQ. The CDR3 here is CASSLRAEVGSVTEAFF. The CDR3 region has the DNA TGCGCCAGCAGCTTACGCGCCGAGGTTGGGTCGGTCACTGAAGCTTTCTTT. The full variable domain, in which reference TRBV5-1 and TRBJ1-1 provide the parts outside the CDR3, is KAGVTQTPRYLIKTRGQQVTLSCSPISGHRSVSWYQQTPGQGLQFLFEYFSETQRNKGNFPGRFSGRQFSNSRSEMNVSTLELGDSALYLCASSLRAEVGSVTEAFFGQGTRLTVV.

CDR3 DNA: TGCAGTGCTAGTGATCCGGGACAGGACAAAAATGAGCAGTTCTTC. It specifies CSASDPGQDKNEQFF. The V gene is TRBV20-1, the J gene TRBJ2-1; 8 bases agree with TRBD1. This CDR3 has 15 amino acids. The germline gives CDR1 DFQATT, CDR2 SNEGSKA (reference sequence). V shed 3 bases, J shed 7 bases, and the junction held 11 bases outside the gene matches.

The rearrangement joins TRBV4-2 to TRBJ1-6; D remains unclear. The CDR3 is 15 amino acids. V was cut by 0 bases and J by 4 bases, with 7 bases left in between. CDR1 and CDR2 (germline): LGHNA, YNFKEQ. CDR3 region: CASSQDGRYNSPLHF. CDR3 nucleotide sequence: TGTGCCAGCAGCCAAGATGGCAGATATAATTCACCCCTCCACTTT.

CDR3 sequence reads: CAWSPLDRGSNQPQHF. CDR3 DNA sequence: TGTGCCTGGAGTCCGTTAGACAGGGGAAGCAATCAGCCCCAGCATTTT. The chain combines TRBV30 with TRBJ1-5, with TRBD1 matching over 8 bases. The V and J ends lost 2 bases and 1 base, in that order; junction bases with no gene match: 7. The CDR3 totals 16 residues. From germline, CDR1 is GTSNPN and CDR2 SVGIG (reference sequence).

The chain combines TRBV4-1 with TRBJ1-3; unclear D gene. Germline loops: CDR1 MGHRA, CDR2 YSYEKL. The V gene lost 4 bases and the J gene lost 0 bases, with 13 bases spanning the gap. The CDR3 totals 16 residues. This chain's CDR3 is CASSLESRISGNTIYF. The CDR3 nucleotides are TGCGCCAGCAGCCTAGAAAGCAGGATCTCTGGAAACACCATATATTTT.

This chain uses TRBV10-2 with TRBJ1-6; the D is unclear. The CDR3 contains 17 residues. The V end was cut by 0 bases, the J end by 7 bases, with 16 bases between. Germline V gene sequence: CDR1 WSHSY, CDR2 SAAADI. The CDR3 coding sequence is TGCGCCAGCAGTGAGTCAGCTAGCGCGGCGTGGAATTCACCCCTCCACTTT. Translation: CASSESASAAWNSPLHF.

This clone has a single count. The rearrangement uses TRBV19 and TRBJ1-2; the D is unclear. Germline V gives CDR1 LNHDA, CDR2 SQIVND (reference sequence). This CDR3 has 14 residues. Trimming removed 7 bases from V and 4 bases from J, with 16 bases in between. The CDR3 loop reads CASTETDGLYGYTF. The CDR3 coding sequence is TGTGCCAGTACTGAAACGGACGGACTCTATGGCTACACCTTC.

This clone was seen a few times. V and J are TRBV19 and TRBJ1-2; TRBD1 might be the D (6 bases). The CDR3 is 15 residues long. Trimming took 9 bases from V and 0 from J, leaving 17 bases between them. The V gene's germline CDR1 is LNHDA and CDR2 SQIVND (reference sequence). DNA for the CDR3: TGTGCCAGCCTTGGAACTGGACAGTCTAACTATGGCTACACCTTC. Translating gives CASLGTGQSNYGYTF.

This clone was seen many times. The rearrangement links TRBV19 to TRBJ2-3; D possibly corresponds to TRBD2 (6 bases). This CDR3 is 13 amino acids long. CDR1 is LNHDA, CDR2 SQIVND, per germline (reference sequence). Trimming removed 6 bases from V and 5 bases from J, with 12 bases in between. The CDR3, as DNA: TGTGCCAGTAGCTGGGGCGGGGAAGATACGCAGTATTTT. This sequence encodes CASSWGGEDTQYF.

The CDR3 region is CASKTQGVNTIYF. The DNA for the CDR3 is TGTGCCAGTAAGACGCAGGGGGTGAACACCATATATTTT. This chain uses TRBV19 with TRBJ1-3, with 7 nucleotides matching TRBD1. The germline V gene has CDR1 LNHDA and CDR2 SQIVND (reference sequence). The CDR3 totals 13 residues. V lost 7 bases and J lost 7; bases outside the gene matches: 7. Drawing the rest from reference TRBV19 and TRBJ1-3, the complete variable domain is DGGITQSPKYLFRKEGQNVTLSCEQNLNHDAMYWYRQDPGQGLRLIYYSQIVNDFQKGDIAEGYSVSREKKESFPLTVTSAQKNPTAFYLCASKTQGVNTIYFGEGSWLTVV.

The chain couples TRBV9 to TRBJ2-1, with a tentative D call TRBD2 (5 bases). The CDR3 sequence is 15 residues long. Germline CDR1 reads SGDLS; CDR2 reads YYNGEE. V lost 4 bases, J lost 0 bases, and 11 bases lay in between. The CDR3 loop reads CASSLGRGSYNEQFF. The CDR3 DNA sequence: TGTGCCAGCAGCCTAGGACGGGGCTCCTACAATGAGCAGTTCTTC.

This chain joins TRBV9 and TRBJ1-6; TRBD1 agrees at 10 bases. This CDR3 region has 16 residues. J lost 7 bases, V lost 3 bases, and 7 bases had no gene match. Per germline, CDR1 SGDLS and CDR2 YYNGEE. Here the CDR3 DNA reads TGTGCCAGCAGCGGCAGACAGGGGGCGCAGAATTCACCCCTCCACTTT. It specifies CASSGRQGAQNSPLHF.

The chain joins TRBV11-1 to TRBJ1-4; D not resolved. V lost 4 bases to trimming and J lost 7 bases, with 10 bases between them. The CDR3 length is 13 residues. The germline V gene has CDR1 SGHAT and CDR2 FQDESV (reference sequence). The CDR3 DNA follows: TGTGCCAGCAGCTGGCGGGCGGGTGAAAAACTGTTTTTT. Translation gives CASSWRAGEKLFF.

The chain combines TRBV5-6 with TRBJ2-7, with TRBD2 matching over 8 bases. From germline, CDR1 is SGHDT and CDR2 YYEEEE. The ends lost 2 bases at V and 1 base at J; junction bases unmatched: 5. This CDR3 has 15 amino acids. The CDR3 DNA reads as TGTGCCAGCAGCTTTTGGCGGGGGGAATCCTACGAGCAGTACTTC. Encoded protein: CASSFWRGESYEQYF.

This chain connects TRBV7-2 to TRBJ1-2, with 9 nucleotides matching TRBD1. Losses at the gene ends were 5 bases for V and 0 bases for J; bases not matched to a gene: 10. The CDR3 runs to 17 residues. Germline CDR1 is SGHTA and CDR2 is FQGNSA. CDR3 in DNA: TGTGCCAGCAGCCGGGACAGGACAGGGGCCTCTAACTATGGCTACACCTTC. Its protein product is CASSRDRTGASNYGYTF.

This chain links TRBV5-8 with TRBJ1-5, with D uncertain. The length of the CDR3 is 17 residues. Germline lookup yields CDR1 SGHTS and CDR2 YDEGEE. V was shortened by 0 bases and J by 2 bases, with 15 bases between the two germline ends. The CDR3 DNA sequence: TGTGCCAGCAGCTTGGGGGCGGGCACGGTCGGCAATCAGCCCCAGCATTTT. Amino acids: CASSLGAGTVGNQPQHF.

This chain links TRBV24-1 with TRBJ2-3; 13 nucleotides match TRBD2. The CDR3 runs to 18 residues. CDR1 is KGHDR and CDR2 is SFDVKD in the germline V gene. With V trimmed by 4 bases and J by 1 base, 7 bases remained unmatched. The CDR3 protein is CATSDPGTSGDGTDTQYF. The CDR3 DNA follows: TGTGCCACCAGTGACCCCGGGACTAGCGGGGACGGCACAGATACGCAGTATTTT.

V is TRBV6-5 and J is TRBJ1-2, with 8 nucleotides matching TRBD1. Germline lookup yields CDR1 MNHEY and CDR2 SVGAGI. This CDR3 contains 15 residues. V dropped 8 bases and J dropped 3; count of bases not matched to a gene: 11. CDR3 bases: TGTGCCAGCTACAATCCCCAGGGGGCAGACTATGGCTACACCTTC. Translated: CASYNPQGADYGYTF.

This clone was recorded only once. Here the CDR3 reads CASSLGGWSSGGNTGELFF. DNA of the CDR3: TGTGCCAGCAGCTTAGGAGGTTGGTCCAGCGGGGGGAACACCGGGGAGCTGTTTTTT. This chain connects TRBV11-2 to TRBJ2-2; 8 bases are shared with TRBD2. This CDR3 has 19 amino acids. CDR1 is SGHAT and CDR2 is FQNNGV in the germline V gene. V gave up 1 base and J gave up 1 base; unmatched junction bases: 11.

This chain uses TRBV28 with TRBJ2-7, with 12 bases aligning to TRBD2. Germline assignment: CDR1 MDHEN and CDR2 SYDVKM. This CDR3 spans 15 amino acids. After removal of 6 bases from V and 6 bases from J, the junction contained 9 bases not matched to a gene. CDR3 in DNA: TGTGCCAGCAGCGATACTAGCGGGGGGCGGTTCGAGCAGTACTTC. Translated, it gives CASSDTSGGRFEQYF.

The chain uses TRBV5-4 and TRBJ2-3, with 7 bases fitting TRBD2. Germline assignment: CDR1 SGHNT and CDR2 YYREEE (reference sequence). The ends lost 1 base at V and 5 bases at J; junction bases unmatched: 7. This CDR3 region has 15 residues. CDR3 coding DNA: TGTGCCAGCAGCTTGTTGTGGGGGGGAATAGATACGCAGTATTTT. Amino acids: CASSLLWGGIDTQYF.

The gene calls are TRBV11-2 and TRBJ2-7; possibly TRBD2 for D (7 bases). The V and J ends lost 8 bases and 4 bases respectively, with 21 bases between them. CDR3 length: 15 residues. Germline CDR1 reads SGHAT; CDR2 reads FQNNGV. For the CDR3, the DNA is TGTGCCAGCTCATCGACGAGGGGGGGCGAGTACGAGCAGTACTTC. Amino acid sequence: CASSSTRGGEYEQYF.

The chain couples TRBV6-5 to TRBJ1-2; 9 nucleotides align to TRBD1. V trimming: 7 bases; J trimming: 3 bases; junction bases outside the gene matches: 9. Germline V gives CDR1 MNHEY, CDR2 SVGAGI. The CDR3 is 15 amino acids. CDR3 nucleotides: TGTGCCAGCAACCAGCCAAGGACAGGGGACTATGGCTACACCTTC. Amino acid sequence: CASNQPRTGDYGYTF.